This T cell receptor beta chain originates from a study of cytomegalovirus exposure and HLA in healthy donors. Concerning this clone: Its antigen is currently unknown.

The CDR3 consists of 15 residues. V lost 7 bases and J lost 3; bases outside the gene matches: 10. Per the germline V gene, CDR1 is MNHNS and CDR2 is SASEGT. The study's findings and limits: No immune exposure information besides CMV serostatus was available.

The PCR ran on 60 Vbeta and 13 Jbeta primers. Method: immunoSEQ multiplex PCR; TCRdb's copy keeps in-frame clones and lacks some. The sample lists some 110,000 clones, around 85% occurring once. Sequencing used PBMCs. The chain employs TRBV6-1 and TRBJ1-2; 8 nucleotides align to TRBD1. This TCR came from a man aged 30 to 45 in good health and CMV-seropositive. CDR3 DNA sequence: TGTGCCAGCACCGATCCCTACAGGGGGGACTATGGCTACACCTTC. Translated, it gives CASTDPYRGDYGYTF.